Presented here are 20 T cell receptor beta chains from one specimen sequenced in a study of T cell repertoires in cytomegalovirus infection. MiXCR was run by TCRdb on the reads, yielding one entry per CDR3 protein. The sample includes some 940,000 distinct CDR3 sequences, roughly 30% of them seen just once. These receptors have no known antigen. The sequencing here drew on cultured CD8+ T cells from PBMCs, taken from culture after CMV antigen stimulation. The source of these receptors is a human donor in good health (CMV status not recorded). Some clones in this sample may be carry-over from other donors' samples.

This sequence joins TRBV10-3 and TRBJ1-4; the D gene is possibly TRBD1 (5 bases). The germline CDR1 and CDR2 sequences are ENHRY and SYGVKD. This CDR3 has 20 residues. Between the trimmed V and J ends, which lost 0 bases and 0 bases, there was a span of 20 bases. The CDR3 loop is CAISESVGTQSGATNEKLFF. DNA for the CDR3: TGTGCCATCAGTGAGTCGGTAGGGACCCAGAGCGGAGCAACTAATGAAAAACTGTTTTTT.

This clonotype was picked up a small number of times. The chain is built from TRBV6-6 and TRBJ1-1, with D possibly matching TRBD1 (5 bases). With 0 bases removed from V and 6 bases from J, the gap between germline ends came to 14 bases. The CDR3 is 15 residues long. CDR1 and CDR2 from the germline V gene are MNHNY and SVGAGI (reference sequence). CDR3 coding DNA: TGTGCCAGCAGTTACTCTCCCCGGGGGACCGCTGAAGCTTTCTTT. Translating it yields CASSYSPRGTAEAFF.

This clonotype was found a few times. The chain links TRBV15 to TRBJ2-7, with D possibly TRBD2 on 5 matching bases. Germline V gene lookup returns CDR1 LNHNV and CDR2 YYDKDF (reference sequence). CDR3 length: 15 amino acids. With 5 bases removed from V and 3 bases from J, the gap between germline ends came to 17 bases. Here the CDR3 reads CATSPQTNSYYEQYF. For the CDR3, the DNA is TGTGCCACCAGCCCTCAGACTAACTCGTACTACGAGCAGTACTTC.

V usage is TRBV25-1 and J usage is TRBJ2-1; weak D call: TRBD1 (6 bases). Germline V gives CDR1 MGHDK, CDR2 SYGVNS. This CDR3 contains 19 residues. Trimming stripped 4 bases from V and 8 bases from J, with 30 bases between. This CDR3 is CASSGDLLDGRGEGDEQFF. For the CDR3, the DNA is TGTGCCAGCAGTGGGGATCTCCTCGACGGCCGGGGCGAGGGGGATGAGCAGTTCTTC.

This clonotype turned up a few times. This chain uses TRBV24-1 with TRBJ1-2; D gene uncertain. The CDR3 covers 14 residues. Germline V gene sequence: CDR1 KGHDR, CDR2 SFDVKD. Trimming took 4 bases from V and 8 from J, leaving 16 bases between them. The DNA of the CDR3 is TGTGCCACCAGTGAAGCCCGACACCCCGGCGGCTACACCTTC. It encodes CATSEARHPGGYTF.

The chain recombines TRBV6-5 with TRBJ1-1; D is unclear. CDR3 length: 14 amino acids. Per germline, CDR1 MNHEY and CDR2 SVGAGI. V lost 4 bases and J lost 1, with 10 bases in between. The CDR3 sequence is CASSFLVGNTEAFF. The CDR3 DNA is TGTGCCAGCAGTTTCCTAGTTGGGAACACTGAAGCTTTCTTT.

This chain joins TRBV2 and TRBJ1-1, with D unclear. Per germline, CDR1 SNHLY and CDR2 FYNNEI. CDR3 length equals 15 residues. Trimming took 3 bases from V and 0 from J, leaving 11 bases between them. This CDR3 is CASSDHGVMNTEAFF. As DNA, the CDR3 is TGTGCCAGCAGTGATCACGGGGTGATGAACACTGAAGCTTTCTTT.

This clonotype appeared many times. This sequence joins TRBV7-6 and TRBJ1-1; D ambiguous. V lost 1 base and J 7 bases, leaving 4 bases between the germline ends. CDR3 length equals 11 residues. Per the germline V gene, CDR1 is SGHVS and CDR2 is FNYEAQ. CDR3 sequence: CASSLGREAFF. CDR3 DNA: TGTGCCAGCAGCTTAGGGCGTGAAGCTTTCTTT.

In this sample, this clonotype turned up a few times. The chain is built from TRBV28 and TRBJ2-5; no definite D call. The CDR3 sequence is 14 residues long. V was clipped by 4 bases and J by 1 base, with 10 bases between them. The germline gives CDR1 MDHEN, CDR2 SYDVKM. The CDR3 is CASSSDTFQETQYF. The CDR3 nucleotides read TGTGCCAGCAGTTCCGACACTTTCCAAGAGACCCAGTACTTC.

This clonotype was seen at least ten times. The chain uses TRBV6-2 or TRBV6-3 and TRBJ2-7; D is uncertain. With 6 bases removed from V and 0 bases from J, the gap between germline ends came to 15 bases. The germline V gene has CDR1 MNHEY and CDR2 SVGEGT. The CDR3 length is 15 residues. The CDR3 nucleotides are TGTGCCAGCAGCCGGAGCAGCGAGGCCTCCTACGAGCAGTACGTC. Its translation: CASSRSSEASYEQYV.

CDR3: CASSYDRNYEQYV. For the CDR3, the DNA is TGTGCCAGCAGTTACGACAGAAACTACGAGCAGTACGTC. This rearrangement joins TRBV6-2 or TRBV6-3 to TRBJ2-7, with D possibly TRBD1 on 5 matching bases. Trimming left V 2 bases short and J 3 bases short, with 8 bases between. The germline V gene has CDR1 MNHEY and CDR2 SVGEGT. The CDR3 runs to 13 residues.

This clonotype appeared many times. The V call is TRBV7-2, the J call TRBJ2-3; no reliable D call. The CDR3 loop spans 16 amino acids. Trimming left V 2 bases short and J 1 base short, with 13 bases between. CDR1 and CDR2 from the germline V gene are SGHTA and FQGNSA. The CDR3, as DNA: TGTGCCAGCAGCTTATACGCCCGACTGGGCACAGATACGCAGTATTTT. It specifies CASSLYARLGTDTQYF. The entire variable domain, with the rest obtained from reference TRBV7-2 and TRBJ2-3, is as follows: GAGVSQSPSNKVTEKGKDVELRCDPISGHTALYWYRQSLGQGLEFLIYFQGNSAPDKSGLPSDRFSAERTGGSVSTLTIQRTQQEDSAVYLCASSLYARLGTDTQYFGPGTRLTVL.

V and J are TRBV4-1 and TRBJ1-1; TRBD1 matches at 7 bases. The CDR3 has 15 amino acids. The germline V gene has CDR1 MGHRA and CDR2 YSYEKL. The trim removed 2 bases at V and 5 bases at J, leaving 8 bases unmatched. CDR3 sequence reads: CASSQTEEGATEAFF. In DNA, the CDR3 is TGCGCCAGCAGCCAAACTGAGGAGGGGGCGACTGAAGCTTTCTTT.

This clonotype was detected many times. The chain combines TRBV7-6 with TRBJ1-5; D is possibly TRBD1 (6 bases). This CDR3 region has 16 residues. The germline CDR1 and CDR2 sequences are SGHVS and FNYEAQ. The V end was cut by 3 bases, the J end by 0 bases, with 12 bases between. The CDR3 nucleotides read TGTGCCAGCAGCTTCTTTGCAGGGGATAGCAATCAGCCCCAGCATTTT. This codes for CASSFFAGDSNQPQHF.

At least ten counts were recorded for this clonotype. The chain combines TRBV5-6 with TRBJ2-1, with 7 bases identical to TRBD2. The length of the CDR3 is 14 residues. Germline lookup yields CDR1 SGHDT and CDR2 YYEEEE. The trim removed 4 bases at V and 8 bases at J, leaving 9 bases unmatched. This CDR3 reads CASSPPPGGDEQFF. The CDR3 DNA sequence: TGTGCCAGCAGCCCTCCTCCGGGGGGTGATGAGCAGTTCTTC.

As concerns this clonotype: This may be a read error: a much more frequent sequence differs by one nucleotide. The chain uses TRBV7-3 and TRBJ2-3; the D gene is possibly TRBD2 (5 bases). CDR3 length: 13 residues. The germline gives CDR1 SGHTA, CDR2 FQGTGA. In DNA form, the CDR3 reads TGTGCCAGCTTTGGGGAGTTCACAGATATGCAGTATTTT. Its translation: CASFGEFTDMQYF.

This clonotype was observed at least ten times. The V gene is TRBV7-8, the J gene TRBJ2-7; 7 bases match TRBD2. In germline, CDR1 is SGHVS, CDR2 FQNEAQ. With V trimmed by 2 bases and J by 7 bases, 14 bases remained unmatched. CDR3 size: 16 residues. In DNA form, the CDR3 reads TGTGCCAGCAGCTTATATGGGGCCTCAGCCGGGGGGGAGCAGTACGTC. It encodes CASSLYGASAGGEQYV.

The CDR3: CASSYGRYPYEQYV. The CDR3 nucleotides read TGTGCCAGCAGTTACGGCCGCTACCCCTACGAGCAGTACGTC. The rearrangement joins TRBV6-2 or TRBV6-3 to TRBJ2-7; D gene ambiguous. V gave up 2 bases and J gave up 2 bases, with 10 bases separating them. In germline, CDR1 is MNHEY, CDR2 SVGEGT. The length of the CDR3 is 14 residues.

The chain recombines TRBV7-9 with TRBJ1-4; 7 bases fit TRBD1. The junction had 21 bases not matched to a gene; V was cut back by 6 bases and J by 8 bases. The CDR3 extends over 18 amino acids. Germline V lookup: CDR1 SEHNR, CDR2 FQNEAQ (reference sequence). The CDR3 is CASSQTEGALGVVEKLFF. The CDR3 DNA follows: TGTGCCAGCAGTCAGACCGAGGGGGCACTTGGCGTTGTAGAAAAACTGTTTTTT.

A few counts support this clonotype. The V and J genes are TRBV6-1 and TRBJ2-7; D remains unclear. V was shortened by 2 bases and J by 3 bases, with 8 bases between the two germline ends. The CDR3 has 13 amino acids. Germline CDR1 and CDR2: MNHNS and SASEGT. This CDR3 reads CASSERGSYEQYV. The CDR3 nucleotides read TGTGCCAGCAGTGAAAGAGGCAGCTACGAGCAGTACGTC.